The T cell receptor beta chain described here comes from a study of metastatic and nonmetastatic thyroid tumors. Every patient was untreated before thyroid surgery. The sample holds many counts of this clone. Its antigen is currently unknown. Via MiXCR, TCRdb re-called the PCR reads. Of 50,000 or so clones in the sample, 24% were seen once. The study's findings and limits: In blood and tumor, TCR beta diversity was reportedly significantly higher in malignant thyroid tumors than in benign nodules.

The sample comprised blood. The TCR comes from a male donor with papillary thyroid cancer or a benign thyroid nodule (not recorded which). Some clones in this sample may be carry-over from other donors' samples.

CDR3 nucleotide sequence: TGTGCCAGCAGCGTAGAGCAGCGGGGGGGCCCCTACAATGAGCAGTTCTTC. Translating it yields CASSVEQRGGPYNEQFF. The chain carries TRBV9 and TRBJ2-1, with 10 positions matching TRBD2. V lost 0 bases, J lost 2 bases, and 5 bases stayed unmatched. Germline CDR1 reads SGDLS; CDR2 reads YYNGEE. This CDR3 spans 17 amino acids.